This T cell receptor (beta chain) was captured in a study of response to subunit inactivated influenza vaccine. The study, taken as a whole, reports: The authors suggested that few new T cells are recruited per seasonal influenza vaccination.

TCRdb redid the calling of the RT-PCR reads with MiXCR, one entry per CDR3 protein. This sample has 530,000 or so distinct CDR3 sequences; over 9.5% occur once, and the top ten carry approximately 10%. This clonotype showed up just a few times. Its antigen remains unknown. The source of this sequence is a man in his fifties or sixties who received an inactivated influenza vaccine. The specimen comprised PBMCs from blood, sampled on the day of vaccination.

The CDR3 DNA follows: TGCGCCAGCAGCTTGGGAGGGGGGCAAGGGCAGCCCCAGCATTTT. It translates to CASSLGGGQGQPQHF. The V gene is TRBV5-1, the J gene TRBJ1-5; the D gene is possibly TRBD1 (6 bases). Per germline, CDR1 SGHRS and CDR2 YFSETQ. CDR3 length: 15 residues. The germline V and J ends were trimmed by 0 bases and 7 bases, with 14 bases remaining between them.